These 29 T cell receptor beta chains originate from one sample sequenced in a study of blood T cell repertoires in COVID-19 (dated by TCRdb to the early 2020s). The library relied on the immunoSEQ multiplex PCR assay. TCRdb carries this immuneACCESS record with in-frame sequences only. Its versions omit some clonotypes, under half of them owing to an unresolved V gene in the studies checked, with the rest unexplained. The sample table shows some 69,000 clones, and nearly 90% are seen once. About 5% of the sample lies in the top ten. Sequenced material: peripheral blood. Every receptor here comes from a woman aged 45 to 65 with active COVID-19.

This clone showed up just a few times. The V call is TRBV3-1 (or the pseudogene TRBV3-2), the J call TRBJ1-1; D possibly corresponds to TRBD1 (6 bases). There are 12 residues in the CDR3. V gave up 0 bases and J gave up 10 bases, with 9 bases separating them. Per germline, CDR1 LGHDT and CDR2 YNNKEL (reference sequence). The CDR3 loop reads CASSQDPGAAFF. The CDR3 DNA sequence: TGTGCCAGCAGCCAAGACCCAGGGGCAGCTTTCTTT.

The chain uses TRBV2 and TRBJ2-7; TRBD2 aligns across 7 bases. This CDR3 has 14 residues. Germline trimming cut 4 bases from V and 2 bases from J; bases unmatched to any gene: 5. Per germline, CDR1 SNHLY and CDR2 FYNNEI. The CDR3 DNA is TGTGCCAGCAGTGCCCAGGGAGGGACCTACGAGCAGTACTTC. Its translation: CASSAQGGTYEQYF.

The J gene is TRBJ1-2, the V gene TRBV6-6; D remains unclear. With 0 bases removed from V and 4 bases from J, the gap between germline ends came to 9 bases. The CDR3 runs to 14 residues. CDR1 and CDR2 (germline): MNHNY, SVGAGI (reference sequence). The CDR3 spells CASSYSEAPYGYTF. The CDR3 nucleotides are TGTGCCAGCAGTTACTCGGAGGCCCCCTATGGCTACACCTTC.

J is TRBJ1-2 and V is TRBV2; TRBD1 matches 7 bases. Germline CDR1 is SNHLY and CDR2 is FYNNEI. The V segment lost 6 bases and the J segment 9 bases; nucleotides outside the gene matches: 10. CDR3 length: 13 amino acids. The CDR3: CASRGTTGYSYTF. Here the CDR3 DNA reads TGTGCCAGCAGGGGAACGACAGGGTATAGCTACACCTTC.

This CDR3 reads CASSPWTSLAEQYF. The CDR3 DNA reads TGTGCCAGCAGCCCGTGGACAAGCTTAGCCGAGCAGTACTTC. The rearrangement links TRBV11-2 to TRBJ2-7; D might be TRBD1 (5 bases). The V gene's germline CDR1 is SGHAT and CDR2 FQNNGV. V was pared by 5 bases and J by 6 bases, with 17 bases between. The CDR3 sequence is 14 residues long.

The V and J genes are TRBV30 and TRBJ2-7; D might be TRBD2 (5 bases). Germline V gene sequence: CDR1 GTSNPN, CDR2 SVGIG (reference sequence). V lost 7 bases and J 2 bases, leaving 15 bases between the germline ends. CDR3 length: 13 amino acids. CDR3 protein: CASPGRTPYEQYF. CDR3 DNA: TGTGCCTCCCCGGGAAGGACTCCCTACGAGCAGTACTTC.

The V gene is TRBV3-1 (or the pseudogene TRBV3-2), the J gene TRBJ1-2; D is unclear. Trimming shortened V by 1 base and J by 0 bases, and 18 bases separated the two germline ends. Germline CDR1 is LGHDT and CDR2 is YNNKEL (reference sequence). CDR3 length: 18 residues. CDR3 DNA: TGTGCCAGCAGCCAAGGTCGCGGGCGACCCGCAGCTAACTATGGCTACACCTTC. This gives the protein CASSQGRGRPAANYGYTF.

The gene calls are TRBV3-1 (or the pseudogene TRBV3-2) and TRBJ2-7, with 9 positions matching TRBD1. V trimming: 5 bases; J trimming: 6 bases; junction bases outside the gene matches: 5. Germline V gives CDR1 LGHDT, CDR2 YNNKEL (reference sequence). The CDR3 length is 13 residues. CDR3 sequence (DNA): TGTGCCAGCAGCGGGGACAGGGACTCCGAGCAGTACTTC. Translated, it gives CASSGDRDSEQYF.

Here the CDR3 DNA reads TGTGCCAGCAGTGCTGGGGCAGGGTCGGACAATGAGCAGTTCTTC. This sequence encodes CASSAGAGSDNEQFF. This chain connects TRBV6-4 to TRBJ2-1; tentatively, D is TRBD1 (5 bases). V was cut by 4 bases and J by 5 bases, with 15 bases left in between. This CDR3 region has 15 residues. CDR1 is MRHNA, CDR2 SNTAGT, per germline.

The chain combines TRBV12-3 or TRBV12-4 with TRBJ1-4, with D perhaps TRBD1 (5 bases). V lost 2 bases to trimming and J lost 7 bases, with 8 bases between them. CDR3 length equals 13 residues. CDR3 DNA sequence: TGTGCCAGCAGTTTATTGGGGGGTGAAAAACTGTTTTTT. The encoded protein is CASSLLGGEKLFF.

The V gene is TRBV28, the J gene TRBJ2-7; 8 bases are shared with TRBD1. The CDR3 is 16 residues long. The V segment lost 3 bases and the J segment 0 bases; nucleotides outside the gene matches: 7. Germline CDR1 reads MDHEN; CDR2 reads SYDVKM. The CDR3 nucleotides are TGTGCCAGCAGTTTCACCCAGGGGACAGGCTCCTACGAGCAGTACTTC. Translation gives CASSFTQGTGSYEQYF.

This chain joins TRBV7-9 and TRBJ2-7; 11 bases are shared with TRBD2. V was clipped by 2 bases and J by 2 bases; unmatched bases: 11. Germline CDR1 and CDR2: SEHNR and FQNEAQ (reference sequence). This CDR3 region has 18 residues. CDR3 nucleotide sequence: TGTGCCAGCAGCTTAAGGCCTCCGACTAGCGGGACGGCCTACGAGCAGTACTTC. Translation: CASSLRPPTSGTAYEQYF.

J is TRBJ2-3 and V is TRBV7-3; no clear D gene. Per the germline V gene, CDR1 is SGHTA and CDR2 is FQGTGA. Trimming took off 0 bases at V and 2 bases at J, with 9 bases between the two ends. The CDR3 length is 15 residues. This CDR3 is CASSLTGSTTDTQYF. CDR3 DNA sequence: TGTGCCAGCAGCTTAACGGGCAGCACCACAGATACGCAGTATTTT.

The CDR3 DNA sequence: TGTGCCATCAGTGAGTCGGCTAGCGTAGAGACCCAGTACTTC. It yields the protein CAISESASVETQYF. The gene calls are TRBV10-3 and TRBJ2-5; maybe TRBD2 (6 bases). Trimming removed 0 bases from V and 4 bases from J, with 9 bases in between. The CDR3 contains 14 residues. The germline V gene encodes CDR1 ENHRY and CDR2 SYGVKD.

The rearrangement links TRBV4-1 to TRBJ2-2, with 9 bases that match TRBD1. Germline trimming cut 6 bases from V and 5 bases from J; bases unmatched to any gene: 7. CDR1 MGHRA and CDR2 YSYEKL come from the germline V gene. The CDR3 has 15 residues. CDR3 region: CASRQQGAETGELFF. Here the CDR3 DNA reads TGCGCCAGCAGACAACAGGGGGCAGAAACCGGGGAGCTGTTTTTT.

The V gene is TRBV29-1, the J gene TRBJ1-2; 8 bases are a match to TRBD1. Germline V gene data show CDR1 as SQVTM and CDR2 as ANQGSEA. Trimming cost V 6 bases and J 1 base; bases outside gene matches: 4. The CDR3 is made up of 13 amino acids. The CDR3 region has the DNA TGCAGCGTATCGACAGGGGATAACTATGGCTACACCTTC. It encodes CSVSTGDNYGYTF.

The chain recombines TRBV5-1 with TRBJ2-2; unclear D gene. Trimming took off 4 bases at V and 8 bases at J, with 12 bases between the two ends. The germline gives CDR1 SGHRS, CDR2 YFSETQ. The CDR3 has 13 amino acids. CDR3: CASSPAGAGELFF. DNA for the CDR3: TGCGCCAGCAGCCCCGCAGGTGCGGGGGAGCTGTTTTTT.

J is TRBJ1-5 and V is TRBV6-5, with D maybe TRBD1 (6 bases). The CDR3 is made up of 14 amino acids. Germline CDR1 and CDR2: MNHEY and SVGAGI. V lost 10 bases, J lost 1 base, and 14 bases lay in between. CDR3 sequence (DNA): TGTGCCACCAGAGGGGGGGAGAGCAATCAGCCCCAGCATTTT. As protein: CATRGGESNQPQHF.

V usage is TRBV6-5 and J usage is TRBJ2-7; possible D gene TRBD1, 8 bases. Deletions cut 0 bases from V and 4 bases from J, with 13 bases between. In germline, CDR1 is MNHEY, CDR2 SVGAGI. The CDR3 covers 15 residues. In DNA, the CDR3 is TGTGCCAGCAGTTACTCCACAGGGGGGGGGTACGAGCAGTACTTC. It encodes CASSYSTGGGYEQYF.

The V call is TRBV4-2, the J call TRBJ2-1, with 14 bases matching TRBD2. J was trimmed by 0 bases and V by 4 bases; bases with no gene match: 2. Germline V gives CDR1 LGHNA, CDR2 YNFKEQ. The CDR3 covers 17 residues. The chain's CDR3 is CASSPGTSGSSYNEQFF. DNA for the CDR3: TGTGCCAGCAGCCCGGGGACTAGCGGGAGCTCCTACAATGAGCAGTTCTTC.

The rearrangement uses TRBV27 and TRBJ2-1, with TRBD2 matching 7 bases. CDR1 is MNHEY and CDR2 is SMNVEV in the germline V gene (reference sequence). The CDR3 totals 16 residues. V shed 3 bases, J shed 6 bases, and the junction held 11 bases outside the gene matches. The CDR3 protein is CASSFLGLVGSNEQFF. CDR3 coding DNA: TGTGCCAGCAGTTTCCTCGGACTAGTTGGGAGCAATGAGCAGTTCTTC.

V gene TRBV5-1 combines with J gene TRBJ2-7, with 13 bases identical to TRBD2. V shed 4 bases and J 7 bases; nucleotides not matched to a gene: 5. Germline values: CDR1 SGHRS, CDR2 YFSETQ. The CDR3 has 14 amino acids. CDR3 sequence reads: CASSRLAGGGEQYF. CDR3 bases: TGCGCCAGCAGCAGACTAGCGGGAGGTGGGGAGCAGTACTTC. Complete variable domain (other parts from reference TRBV5-1 and TRBJ2-7): KAGVTQTPRYLIKTRGQQVTLSCSPISGHRSVSWYQQTPGQGLQFLFEYFSETQRNKGNFPGRFSGRQFSNSRSEMNVSTLELGDSALYLCASSRLAGGGEQYFGPGTRLTVT.

The V and J genes are TRBV6-6 and TRBJ2-4, with D perhaps TRBD1 (7 bases). This CDR3 has 14 residues. V lost 8 bases to trimming and J lost 2 bases, with 13 bases between them. Germline CDR1 and CDR2: MNHNY and SVGAGI (reference sequence). In DNA, the CDR3 is TGTGCCAGCGGAGGGGGCAGAACCAAAAACATTCAGTACTTC. It specifies CASGGGRTKNIQYF.

This clone was recorded only once. CDR3 in DNA: TGTGCCAGCAGTTACTCGACGCAGGGGGCAAGTACGCAGTATTTT. Translated, it gives CASSYSTQGASTQYF. The chain links TRBV6-5 to TRBJ2-3, with 8 nucleotides matching TRBD1. CDR1 is MNHEY and CDR2 is SVGAGI in the germline V gene. The CDR3 is 15 amino acids. V shed 0 bases, J shed 8 bases, and the junction held 7 bases outside the gene matches.

This clone was detected a few times. The rearrangement links TRBV18 to TRBJ2-7, with 9 positions matching TRBD1. Per germline, CDR1 KGHSH and CDR2 LQKENI. Trimming took 3 bases from V and 9 from J; bases not matched to a gene: 12. The CDR3 spans 15 residues. CDR3 region: CASSPPGQGPTGQYF. The DNA for the CDR3 is TGTGCCAGCTCACCTCCGGGACAGGGCCCCACCGGGCAGTACTTC.

The chain links TRBV10-3 to TRBJ1-1; 8 bases map to TRBD1. The CDR3 spans 13 residues. J gave up 7 bases and V 5 bases, and 6 bases lay outside the gene matches. Germline V gives CDR1 ENHRY, CDR2 SYGVKD. CDR3 bases: TGTGCCATCAGTACAGGGGGAATAAGTGAAGCTTTCTTT. The encoded protein is CAISTGGISEAFF.

J is TRBJ2-7 and V is TRBV7-9, with TRBD1 matching over 7 bases. Germline CDR1 SEHNR, CDR2 FQNEAQ (reference sequence). V lost 3 bases to trimming and J lost 5 bases; unmatched junction nucleotides: 4. The CDR3 is made up of 13 amino acids. CDR3 loop: CASSFVGGDEQYF. The CDR3 DNA reads as TGTGCCAGCAGCTTCGTAGGGGGCGACGAGCAGTACTTC. The whole variable domain, remainder taken from reference TRBV7-9 and TRBJ2-7, is DTGVSQNPRHKITKRGQNVTFRCDPISEHNRLYWYRQTLGQGPEFLTYFQNEAQLEKSRLLSDRFSAERPKGSFSTLEIQRTEQGDSAMYLCASSFVGGDEQYFGPGTRLTVT.

The chain uses TRBV5-1 and TRBJ2-3, with 11 positions matching TRBD2. This CDR3 region has 16 residues. With V trimmed by 0 bases and J by 7 bases, 7 bases remained unmatched. The germline gives CDR1 SGHRS, CDR2 YFSETQ. As DNA, the CDR3 is TGCGCCAGCAGCTTGGTCTCTAGCGGGGGGTTGAATACGCAGTATTTT. Translating it yields CASSLVSSGGLNTQYF.

The chain joins TRBV20-1 to TRBJ1-2; D uncertain. CDR1 DFQATT and CDR2 SNEGSKA come from the germline V gene (reference sequence). The ends were cut back, 3 bases at V and 0 bases at J, with 8 bases in the middle. This CDR3 has 13 amino acids. For the CDR3, the DNA is TGCAGTGCTAGTCGGGGTTCTAACTATGGCTACACCTTC. Amino acids: CSASRGSNYGYTF.